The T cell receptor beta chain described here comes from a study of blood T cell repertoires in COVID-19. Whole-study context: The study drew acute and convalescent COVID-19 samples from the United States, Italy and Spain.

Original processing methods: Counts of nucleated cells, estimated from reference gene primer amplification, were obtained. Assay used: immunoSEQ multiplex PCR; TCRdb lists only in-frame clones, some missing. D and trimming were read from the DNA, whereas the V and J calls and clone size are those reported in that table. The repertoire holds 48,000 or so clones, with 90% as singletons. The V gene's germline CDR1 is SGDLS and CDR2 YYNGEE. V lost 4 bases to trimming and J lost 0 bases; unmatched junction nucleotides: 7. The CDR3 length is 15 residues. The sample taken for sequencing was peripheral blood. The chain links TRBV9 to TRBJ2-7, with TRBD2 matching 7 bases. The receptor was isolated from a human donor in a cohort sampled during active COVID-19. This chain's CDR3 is CASSPRGGSSYEQYF. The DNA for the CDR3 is TGTGCCAGCAGCCCGAGGGGAGGGAGCTCCTACGAGCAGTACTTC.